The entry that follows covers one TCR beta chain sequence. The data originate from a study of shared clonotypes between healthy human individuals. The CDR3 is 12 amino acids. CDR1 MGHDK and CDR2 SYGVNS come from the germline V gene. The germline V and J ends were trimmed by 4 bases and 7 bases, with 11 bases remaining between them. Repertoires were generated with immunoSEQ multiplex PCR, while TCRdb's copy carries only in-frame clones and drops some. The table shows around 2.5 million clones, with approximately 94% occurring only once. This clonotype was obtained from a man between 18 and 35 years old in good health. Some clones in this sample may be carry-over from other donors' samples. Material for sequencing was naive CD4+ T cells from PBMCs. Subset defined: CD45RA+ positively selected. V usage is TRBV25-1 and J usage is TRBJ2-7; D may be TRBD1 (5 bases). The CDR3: CASSGDREEQYF. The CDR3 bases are TGTGCCAGCAGTGGAGACAGAGAGGAGCAGTACTTC.